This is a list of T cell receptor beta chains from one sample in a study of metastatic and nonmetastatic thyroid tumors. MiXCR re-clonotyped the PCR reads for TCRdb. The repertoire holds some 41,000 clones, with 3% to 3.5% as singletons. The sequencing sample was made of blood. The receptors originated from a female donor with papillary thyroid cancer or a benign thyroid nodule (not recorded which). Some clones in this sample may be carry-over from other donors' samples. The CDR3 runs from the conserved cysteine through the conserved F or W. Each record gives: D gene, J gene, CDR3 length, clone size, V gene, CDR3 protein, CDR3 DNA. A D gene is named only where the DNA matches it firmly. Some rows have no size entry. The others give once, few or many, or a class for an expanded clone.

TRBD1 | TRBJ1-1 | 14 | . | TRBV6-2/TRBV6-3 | CASSYGGGNTEAFF | TGTGCCAGCAGTTACGGAGGGGGCAACACTGAAGCTTTCTTT
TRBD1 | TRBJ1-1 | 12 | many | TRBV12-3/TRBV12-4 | CASSLGQGEAFF | TGTGCCAGCAGTTTAGGACAGGGTGAAGCTTTCTTT
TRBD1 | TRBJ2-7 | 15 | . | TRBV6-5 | CASSYTRQGFDEQYF | TGTGCCAGCAGTTACACCCGACAGGGTTTCGACGAGCAGTACTTC
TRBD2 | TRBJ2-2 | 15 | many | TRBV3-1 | CASSHRAGAGGELFF | TGTGCCAGCAGCCACCGGGCGGGAGCGGGCGGGGAGCTGTTTTTT
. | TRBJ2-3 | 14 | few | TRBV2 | CASSGGSLTDTQYF | TGTGCCAGTAGTGGGGGCAGTCTAACAGATACGCAGTATTTT
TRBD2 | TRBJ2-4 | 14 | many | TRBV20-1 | CSAERGGGKNIQYF | TGCAGTGCAGAGCGGGGGGGGGGCAAAAACATTCAGTACTTC
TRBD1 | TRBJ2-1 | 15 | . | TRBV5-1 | CASSLVGGDYNEQFF | TGCGCCAGCAGCTTGGTAGGGGGCGACTACAATGAGCAGTTCTTC
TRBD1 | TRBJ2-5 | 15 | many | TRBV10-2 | CASTDRGVWQETQYF | TGCGCCAGCACAGACAGGGGAGTTTGGCAAGAGACCCAGTACTTC
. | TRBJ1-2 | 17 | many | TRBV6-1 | CASSYGVWARILDGYTF | TGTGCCAGCAGTTATGGGGTTTGGGCCAGGATCTTGGATGGCTACACCTTC
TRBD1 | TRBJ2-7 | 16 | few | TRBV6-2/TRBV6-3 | CASSYQMGQGPYEQYF | TGTGCCAGCAGTTACCAAATGGGACAGGGGCCCTACGAGCAGTACTTC
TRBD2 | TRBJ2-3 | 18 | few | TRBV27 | CASSLFRLTSRSTDTQYF | TGTGCCAGCAGTTTATTCCGATTGACTAGCCGTAGCACAGATACGCAGTATTTT
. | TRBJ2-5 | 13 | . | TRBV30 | CAWSNGGQETQYF | TGTGCCTGGAGTAATGGCGGGCAAGAGACCCAGTACTTC